This record concerns one TCR beta chain sequence. Its target is not known. Extraction and reverse transcription of RNA yielded cDNA as the sequencing template. The method was immunoSEQ multiplex PCR; TCRdb's version includes in-frame clones alone and lacks a portion of them. The sample records 150,000 to 190,000 clones, about 50% being singletons. The data originate from a study of CD8+ T cells in alopecia areata. The CDR3 is 13 residues long. Losses at the gene ends were 5 bases for V and 4 bases for J; bases not matched to a gene: 7. CDR1 is SQVTM and CDR2 is ANQGSEA in the germline V gene. Alopecia areata patients provided lesional scalp punch biopsies and peripheral blood, both collected for the study. Whole-study results and caveats: Among the cells sequenced in scalp samples are also the resident alphabeta T cells of normal skin. Relative to normal scalp, lesional scalp, especially alopecia totalis/universalis, showed higher clonality.

This sequence joins TRBV29-1 and TRBJ1-1; TRBD1 matches at 7 bases. This receptor was taken from a human donor with alopecia areata. The sequencing used CD8+ T cells sorted from blood, collected at week 0. Here the CDR3 reads CSVLQGGVTEAFF. CDR3 DNA sequence: TGCAGCGTTCTTCAAGGGGGCGTCACTGAAGCTTTCTTT.